This entry lists 5 T cell receptor beta chains sequenced from one sample in a study of shared clonotypes between healthy human individuals. Positively selected for CCR7, the CD45RO-negative cells used as naive CD8 cells excluded terminally differentiated effector memory CD45RA+ cells. The protocol was immunoSEQ multiplex PCR, while the TCRdb copy is restricted to in-frame clones and leaves out a portion. The sample holds about 1,900,000 clones, less than 95% seen once. Sequenced material: naive CD8+ T cells sorted from blood. These receptors were obtained from a man aged 18 to 30 in good health.

The genes are TRBV4-1 and TRBJ2-7; 9 bases line up with TRBD1. Germline CDR1 MGHRA, CDR2 YSYEKL. This CDR3 contains 15 residues. V trimming: 4 bases; J trimming: 3 bases; junction bases outside the gene matches: 7. CDR3 residues: CASSPSPTGGYEQYF. The DNA of the CDR3 is TGCGCCAGCAGCCCCTCCCCGACAGGGGGCTACGAGCAGTACTTC.

This chain connects TRBV18 to TRBJ2-1, with 9 nucleotides matching TRBD2. This CDR3 comprises 16 residues. The trim removed 2 bases at V and 1 base at J, leaving 3 bases unmatched. Per the germline V gene, CDR1 is KGHSH and CDR2 is LQKENI. CDR3 sequence: CASSPVGLASYNEQFF. Here the CDR3 DNA reads TGTGCCAGCTCACCAGTGGGACTAGCTTCCTACAATGAGCAGTTCTTC.

The J gene is TRBJ2-3, the V gene TRBV6-5; tentatively, D is TRBD2 (6 bases). Between the trimmed V and J ends, which lost 0 bases and 4 bases, there was a span of 14 bases. This CDR3 region has 16 residues. Germline CDR1 MNHEY, CDR2 SVGAGI. The CDR3: CASSYSAGRESDTQYF. CDR3 in DNA: TGTGCCAGCAGTTACTCCGCCGGACGGGAGTCAGATACGCAGTATTTT.

The rearrangement uses TRBV28 and TRBJ2-7, with D uncertain. V was trimmed by 2 bases and J by 5 bases, leaving 4 bases between them. CDR3 length: 11 residues. Germline CDR1 reads MDHEN; CDR2 reads SYDVKM. In DNA, the CDR3 is TGTGCCAGCAGTTTAGTGAACGAGCAGTACTTC. Translation gives CASSLVNEQYF.

This clone was observed a single time. The chain joins TRBV20-1 to TRBJ2-7; TRBD1 is a possible D gene (6 bases). The CDR3 has 11 residues. Trimming pared 3 bases from V and 4 bases from J, leaving 7 bases between. CDR1 is DFQATT and CDR2 is SNEGSKA in the germline V gene (reference sequence). The chain's CDR3 is CSASQGYEQYF. In nucleotides, the CDR3 is TGCAGTGCTAGTCAGGGGTACGAGCAGTACTTC.